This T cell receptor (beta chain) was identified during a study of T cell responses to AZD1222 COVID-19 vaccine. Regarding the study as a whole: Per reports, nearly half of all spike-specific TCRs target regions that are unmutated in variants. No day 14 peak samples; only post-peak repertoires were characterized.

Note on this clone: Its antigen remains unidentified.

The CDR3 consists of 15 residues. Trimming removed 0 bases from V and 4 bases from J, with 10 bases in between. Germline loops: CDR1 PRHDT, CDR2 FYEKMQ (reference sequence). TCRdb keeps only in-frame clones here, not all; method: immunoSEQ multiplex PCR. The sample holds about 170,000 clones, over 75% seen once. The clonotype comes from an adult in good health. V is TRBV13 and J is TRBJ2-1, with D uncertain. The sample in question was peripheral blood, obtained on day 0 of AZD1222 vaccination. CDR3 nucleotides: TGTGCCAGCAGCTTAGGCCTGTCAGTATACAATGAGCAGTTCTTC. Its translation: CASSLGLSVYNEQFF.